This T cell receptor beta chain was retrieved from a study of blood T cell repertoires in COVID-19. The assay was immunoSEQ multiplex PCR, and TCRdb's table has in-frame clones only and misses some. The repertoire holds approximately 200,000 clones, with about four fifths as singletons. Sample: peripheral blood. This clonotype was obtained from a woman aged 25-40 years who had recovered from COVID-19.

CDR3 amino acids: CASSQAPTDNSPLHF. CDR3 DNA sequence: TGTGCCAGCAGCCAAGCCCCCACAGATAATTCACCCCTCCACTTT. The V and J genes are TRBV4-2 and TRBJ1-6; D is unclear. This CDR3 region has 15 residues. The germline V gene has CDR1 LGHNA and CDR2 YNFKEQ. V was shortened by 1 base and J by 5 bases, with 9 bases between the two germline ends.